Each of the 21 T cell receptor beta chains below was sequenced from the same sample in a study of multiple sclerosis patients with progressive multifocal leukoencephalopathy. Time point defined: before natalizumab initiation. The protocol was immunoSEQ multiplex PCR, while the TCRdb copy is restricted to in-frame clones and leaves out a portion. The repertoire holds 25,000 to 30,000 clones, with about 88% as singletons. Sequencing was performed on PBMCs. These receptors came from a human donor with multiple sclerosis.

V is TRBV5-1 and J is TRBJ2-5; 7 bases align to TRBD1. V shed 4 bases, J shed 2 bases, and the junction held 5 bases outside the gene matches. Germline CDR1 reads SGHRS; CDR2 reads YFSETQ. The CDR3 contains 14 residues. The CDR3 DNA follows: TGCGCCAGCAGCCGACAGGGCGTGCAAGAGACCCAGTACTTC. Protein product: CASSRQGVQETQYF.

The genes are TRBV5-6 and TRBJ1-2; D is possibly TRBD1 (6 bases). The CDR3 is 12 amino acids. Between the trimmed V and J ends, which lost 5 bases and 4 bases, there was a span of 9 bases. CDR1 is SGHDT, CDR2 YYEEEE, per germline. CDR3 residues: CASRDRPYGYTF. In DNA, the CDR3 is TGTGCCAGCAGGGACAGACCCTATGGCTACACCTTC.

This clone came up once. The V call is TRBV4-1, the J call TRBJ2-3; 9 bases map to TRBD1. CDR3 length equals 17 residues. Trimming took 2 bases from V and 1 from J; bases not matched to a gene: 7. Germline V CDR1 and CDR2: MGHRA, YSYEKL. CDR3 nucleotide sequence: TGCGCCAGCAGCCAAACCCCACAGGGGGCGGGCACAGATACGCAGTATTTT. Protein product: CASSQTPQGAGTDTQYF.

In this sample, this clone turned up a few times. This chain joins TRBV7-6 and TRBJ2-1; possible D gene TRBD1, 6 bases. CDR1 and CDR2 (germline): SGHVS, FNYEAQ. The CDR3 runs to 17 residues. V lost 3 bases and J 2 bases, leaving 17 bases between the germline ends. In DNA form, the CDR3 reads TGTGCCAGCAGCTTCAACCCAACACAGGGACCCTACAATGAGCAGTTCTTC. Its protein product is CASSFNPTQGPYNEQFF.

In its sample, this clone was seen once. The chain joins TRBV18 to TRBJ2-4; 9 bases line up with TRBD2. Germline V gene sequence: CDR1 KGHSH, CDR2 LQKENI. This CDR3 has 17 residues. The ends lost 2 bases at V and 4 bases at J; junction bases unmatched: 9. CDR3 sequence reads: CASSPGGSGGLKNIQYF. The CDR3 nucleotides are TGTGCCAGCTCACCAGGGGGTAGCGGGGGCCTGAAAAACATTCAGTACTTC.

The J gene is TRBJ1-1, the V gene TRBV19, with unresolved D. CDR3 length equals 13 residues. The V end was cut by 6 bases, the J end by 1 base, with 9 bases between. Germline V CDR1 and CDR2: LNHDA, SQIVND (reference sequence). Here the CDR3 reads CASSMTPNTEAFF. CDR3 in DNA: TGTGCCAGTAGCATGACACCGAACACTGAAGCTTTCTTT.

The rearrangement uses TRBV6-5 and TRBJ2-1; tentatively, D is TRBD2 (6 bases). This CDR3 has 15 residues. Germline lookup yields CDR1 MNHEY and CDR2 SVGAGI. V lost 6 bases and J lost 0, with 12 bases in between. CDR3 sequence reads: CASRAGTRSYNEQFF. In nucleotides, the CDR3 is TGTGCCAGCAGGGCCGGGACTCGCTCCTACAATGAGCAGTTCTTC.

The chain recombines TRBV4-2 with TRBJ1-2; a weak D match, TRBD1 (6 bases). Trimming stripped 1 base from V and 8 bases from J, with 17 bases between. CDR3 length: 15 amino acids. Germline CDR1 is LGHNA and CDR2 is YNFKEQ. The chain's CDR3 is CASSQVDSRAGGYTF. DNA of the CDR3: TGTGCCAGCAGCCAAGTGGACAGCCGGGCTGGAGGCTACACCTTC.

This clone was counted a single time. The gene calls are TRBV5-1 and TRBJ1-2; D is uncertain. This CDR3 has 13 residues. Germline values: CDR1 SGHRS, CDR2 YFSETQ. Between the trimmed V and J ends, which lost 5 bases and 7 bases, there was a span of 15 bases. In nucleotides, the CDR3 is TGCGCCAGCAGTCTCCCCCAGCTCGGTGGCTACACCTTC. It translates to CASSLPQLGGYTF.

In its sample, this clone was seen a few times. The rearrangement uses TRBV6-5 and TRBJ1-4; D unclear. Germline values: CDR1 MNHEY, CDR2 SVGAGI. CDR3 size: 13 residues. V shed 2 bases and J shed 8 bases, with 9 bases lying between them. CDR3 region: CASSYRLREKLFF. The CDR3 DNA follows: TGTGCCAGCAGTTACCGCCTGCGGGAAAAACTGTTTTTT.

The rearrangement joins TRBV4-3 to TRBJ1-6; D is uncertain. The V gene's germline CDR1 is LGHNA and CDR2 YSLEER. The CDR3 length is 14 residues. V was cut by 8 bases and J by 10 bases, with 18 bases left in between. The CDR3, as DNA: TGCGCCAGCCGAGGTGGGCCGGCCGGGTCACCCCTCCACTTT. Translation: CASRGGPAGSPLHF.

This chain connects TRBV19 to TRBJ1-5; TRBD1 matches at 7 bases. Trimming removed 5 bases from V and 0 bases from J; junction bases left unmatched: 4. The CDR3 contains 15 residues. Germline CDR1 and CDR2: LNHDA and SQIVND (reference sequence). Here the CDR3 DNA reads TGTGCCAGTAGTTTTTACAGGGGTAGCAATCAGCCCCAGCATTTT. It codes for CASSFYRGSNQPQHF.

V is TRBV2 and J is TRBJ1-2, with D unresolved. The CDR3 loop spans 15 amino acids. With 7 bases removed from V and 3 bases from J, the gap between germline ends came to 18 bases. Per germline, CDR1 SNHLY and CDR2 FYNNEI. DNA for the CDR3: TGTGCCAGCAAGCGTTCGGAGGTTCGGGACTATGGCTACACCTTC. It yields the protein CASKRSEVRDYGYTF.

The V call is TRBV11-2, the J call TRBJ1-2, with D possibly TRBD1 on 6 matching bases. The V gene lost 5 bases and the J gene lost 7 bases, with 8 bases spanning the gap. The CDR3 contains 11 residues. Germline V gives CDR1 SGHAT, CDR2 FQNNGV. The CDR3 sequence is CASSPGVGYTF. The CDR3 nucleotides read TGTGCCAGCAGCCCAGGGGTTGGCTACACCTTC. Full variable domain (missing parts from reference TRBV11-2 and TRBJ1-2): EAGVAQSPRYKIIEKRQSVAFWCNPISGHATLYWYQQILGQGPKLLIQFQNNGVVDDSQLPKDRFSAERLKGVDSTLKIQPAKLEDSAVYLCASSPGVGYTFGSGTRLTVV.

This clone was observed once. This chain links TRBV2 with TRBJ2-3; the D gene could be TRBD1 or TRBD2 (5 bases each). The germline CDR1 and CDR2 sequences are SNHLY and FYNNEI. CDR3 length: 18 residues. V was trimmed by 8 bases and J by 0 bases, leaving 24 bases between them. The CDR3 DNA sequence: TGTGCCAGCTATGCCGGGATGATTGGCAGGGCAAGCACAGATACGCAGTATTTT. It yields the protein CASYAGMIGRASTDTQYF.

The chain recombines TRBV5-6 with TRBJ2-7; TRBD1 aligns across 9 bases. Germline V gene data show CDR1 as SGHDT and CDR2 as YYEEEE. V lost 2 bases and J lost 0; bases outside the gene matches: 6. The CDR3 is 16 amino acids. Here the CDR3 reads CASSLSRDRDSYEQYF. CDR3 DNA: TGTGCCAGCAGCTTATCCAGGGACAGGGACTCCTACGAGCAGTACTTC.

The chain recombines TRBV7-9 with TRBJ2-1, with D perhaps being TRBD1 or TRBD2 (6 bases each). Trimming took 5 bases from V and 3 from J, leaving 11 bases between them. The CDR3 length is 14 residues. Germline V CDR1 and CDR2: SEHNR, FQNEAQ (reference sequence). The CDR3, as DNA: TGTGCCAGCAGCCCGGGGGCCGGCTACAATGAGCAGTTCTTC. It is translated as CASSPGAGYNEQFF. The variable domain in full, completed from reference TRBV7-9 and TRBJ2-1, reads DTGVSQNPRHKITKRGQNVTFRCDPISEHNRLYWYRQTLGQGPEFLTYFQNEAQLEKSRLLSDRFSAERPKGSFSTLEIQRTEQGDSAMYLCASSPGAGYNEQFFGPGTRLTVL.

The chain has TRBV2 and TRBJ1-1; 10 nucleotides align to TRBD1. This CDR3 has 12 amino acids. V dropped 10 bases and J dropped 7; count of bases not matched to a gene: 6. Germline V gene sequence: CDR1 SNHLY, CDR2 FYNNEI. The CDR3 protein is CATDRGYVEAFF. In DNA, the CDR3 is TGTGCCACGGACAGGGGGTATGTTGAAGCTTTCTTT.

The V and J genes are TRBV29-1 and TRBJ1-2; 9 positions agree with TRBD1. CDR3 length: 13 amino acids. V lost 7 bases and J lost 6; bases outside the gene matches: 9. CDR1 and CDR2 (germline): SQVTM, ANQGSEA. The CDR3 loop is CSAGPTGGDGYTF. The CDR3 DNA sequence: TGCAGCGCGGGTCCAACAGGGGGCGATGGCTACACCTTC.

V is TRBV9 and J is TRBJ2-5, with D possibly being TRBD1 (6 bases). The DNA end is more similar to TRBJ2-7, so the J call may be wrong. Germline CDR1 reads SGDLS; CDR2 reads YYNGEE. The CDR3 has 14 amino acids. CDR3 coding DNA: TGTGCCAGCAGCGTAGCGGACAGCTTTTACGAGCAGTACTTC. It codes for CASSVADSFYEQYF.

The genes are TRBV6-5 and TRBJ1-5, with D uncertain. Trimming took 5 bases from V and 0 from J, leaving 11 bases between them. The CDR3 has 15 residues. CDR1 MNHEY and CDR2 SVGAGI come from the germline V gene. The CDR3 coding sequence is TGTGCCAGCAGTCCCTCCCACCTTAGCAATCAGCCCCAGCATTTT. This sequence encodes CASSPSHLSNQPQHF.